The 31 T cell receptor beta chains below come from one sample, sequenced in a study of T cells in Graves' hyperthyroidism and ophthalmopathy. Amplified regions were TCR beta CDR3 sequences from RNA transcripts. The study used the HTBI primer set for a first-round RT-PCR of the TCR CDR3. Each CDR3 protein gets one entry after TCRdb re-called the multiplex PCR reads with MiXCR. This sample carries roughly 500,000 distinct CDR3 sequences, around 43% of them seen once, and the ten largest clones take about two fifths. The sample comprised peripheral blood or thyroid tissue (not recorded which). These receptors were obtained from an adult woman with Graves' disease, either hyperthyroidism or ophthalmopathy (not recorded which).

The chain combines TRBV7-8 with TRBJ2-6; D not certain. From germline, CDR1 is SGHVS and CDR2 FQNEAQ. This CDR3 contains 9 residues. The V end lost 7 bases, the J end lost 13 bases, and 5 bases lay between the germline ends. Here the CDR3 DNA reads TGTGCCAGCACCCAAGTCCTGACTTTC. Protein: CASTQVLTF.

This clonotype was counted once. This chain links TRBV7-2 with TRBJ2-5; the D gene could be TRBD1 or TRBD2 (5 bases each). There are 13 residues in the CDR3. The V end lost 4 bases, the J end lost 3 bases, and 9 bases lay between the germline ends. CDR1 is SGHTA and CDR2 is FQGNSA in the germline V gene. This CDR3 is CASSSRDEETQYF. The CDR3 DNA is TGTGCCAGCAGCTCCCGGGACGAAGAGACCCAGTACTTC.

This clonotype was detected ten times or more. The chain joins TRBV20-1 to TRBJ1-5; weak D call: TRBD1 (6 bases). Germline values: CDR1 DFQATT, CDR2 SNEGSKA (reference sequence). The CDR3 has 13 residues. The V end was cut by 0 bases, the J end by 7 bases, with 10 bases between. CDR3 amino acids: CSARENRVQPQHF. For the CDR3, the DNA is TGCAGTGCTAGAGAAAACAGGGTACAGCCCCAGCATTTT.

The chain uses TRBV2 and TRBJ2-1, with 7 bases fitting TRBD2. CDR1 and CDR2 (germline): SNHLY, FYNNEI. After removal of 4 bases from V and 3 bases from J, the junction contained 0 bases not matched to a gene. This CDR3 comprises 13 residues. The CDR3 DNA follows: TGTGCCAGCAGTGGGACTAGCTACAATGAGCAGTTCTTC. It codes for CASSGTSYNEQFF.

This clonotype was seen ten or more times. The rearrangement joins TRBV5-1 to TRBJ1-1, with 10 bases lining up with TRBD1. This CDR3 has 14 amino acids. CDR1 is SGHRS, CDR2 YFSETQ, per germline. Trimming removed 4 bases from V and 5 bases from J; junction bases left unmatched: 5. The DNA of the CDR3 is TGCGCCAGCAGCAGGGGACAGGGGAGGACTGAAGCTTTCTTT. Its protein product is CASSRGQGRTEAFF.

The CDR3 loop reads CASSLIPATNEKLFF. CDR3 nucleotides: TGCGCCAGCAGCCTGATTCCGGCAACTAATGAAAAACTGTTTTTT. The chain carries TRBV4-1 and TRBJ1-4; the D is unclear. The CDR3 runs 15 residues. The V gene's germline CDR1 is MGHRA and CDR2 YSYEKL. Trimming took off 4 bases at V and 0 bases at J, with 9 bases between the two ends.

In this sample, this clonotype turned up many times. The chain joins TRBV4-3 to TRBJ1-5, with D uncertain. This CDR3 region has 13 residues. CDR1 LGHNA and CDR2 YSLEER come from the germline V gene. V gave up 1 base and J gave up 4 bases, with 5 bases separating them. CDR3 sequence (DNA): TGCGCCAGCAGCCAAGCGACAAATCAGCCCCAGCATTTT. Residues: CASSQATNQPQHF.

This rearrangement joins TRBV15 to TRBJ2-5, with 7 bases aligning to TRBD1. Germline CDR1 and CDR2: LNHNV and YYDKDF (reference sequence). Trimming at V came to 7 bases and at J to 5 bases, leaving 13 bases not matched to a gene. The CDR3 is 15 residues long. The CDR3 bases are TGTGCCACCATGTCCAAAGGGGGCTTCGGGGAGACCCAGTACTTC. Translated, it gives CATMSKGGFGETQYF.

The chain uses TRBV9 and TRBJ2-1; TRBD1 is a possible D gene (6 bases). The V end lost 4 bases, the J end lost 4 bases, and 12 bases lay between the germline ends. CDR3 length: 14 amino acids. Germline assignment: CDR1 SGDLS and CDR2 YYNGEE. CDR3 bases: TGTGCCAGCAGCCCCAGGACAGCTTACAATGAGCAGTTCTTC. It encodes CASSPRTAYNEQFF.

The chain is built from TRBV29-1 and TRBJ1-2; D call uncertain. V lost 5 bases and J lost 1, with 8 bases in between. The CDR3 totals 12 residues. Germline CDR1 reads SQVTM; CDR2 reads ANQGSEA. CDR3 sequence reads: CSVIVLNYGYTF. The CDR3 DNA sequence: TGCAGCGTTATAGTCCTTAACTATGGCTACACCTTC.

This clonotype was counted once. The chain couples TRBV6-1 to TRBJ1-5; TRBD1 might be the D (5 bases). Germline CDR1 is MNHNS and CDR2 is SASEGT. The CDR3 is made up of 16 amino acids. V was clipped by 8 bases and J by 0 bases, with 17 bases between them. The CDR3 bases are TGTGCCAGCCGTAGCGGGACGTATGATAGCAATCAGCCCCAGCATTTT. The encoded protein is CASRSGTYDSNQPQHF.

The table lists this clonotype with many counts. This sequence joins TRBV2 and TRBJ1-2; TRBD1 might be the D (6 bases). The V and J ends lost 6 bases and 4 bases respectively, with 15 bases between them. CDR1 is SNHLY, CDR2 FYNNEI, per germline. The CDR3 sequence is 14 residues long. CDR3 nucleotides: TGTGCCAGCAGATACCGGGACACCACCTATGGCTACACCTTC. Protein: CASRYRDTTYGYTF.

This clonotype was counted once. The J gene is TRBJ1-1, the V gene TRBV10-3; D gene ambiguous. The CDR3 has 14 residues. CDR1 and CDR2 (germline): ENHRY, SYGVKD. Trimming shortened V by 2 bases and J by 2 bases, and 9 bases separated the two germline ends. The CDR3 sequence: CAISEESRNTEAFF. CDR3 nucleotide sequence: TGTGCCATCAGTGAGGAGTCCCGAAACACTGAAGCTTTCTTT.

In its sample, this clonotype was seen a few times. The rearrangement uses TRBV10-3 and TRBJ2-1, with a possible D match to TRBD2 (5 bases). The ends were cut back, 2 bases at V and 8 bases at J, with 10 bases in the middle. CDR3 length: 13 residues. Per the germline V gene, CDR1 is ENHRY and CDR2 is SYGVKD. The CDR3 loop is CAISEGEFHEQFF. The CDR3 DNA follows: TGTGCCATCAGTGAGGGGGAGTTCCATGAGCAGTTCTTC.

Written as DNA, the CDR3 is TGCAGCGTTGAAGGGACAGCCGACACGGGGCAGTACTTC. It codes for CSVEGTADTGQYF. This chain links TRBV29-1 with TRBJ2-7, with D perhaps TRBD1 (6 bases). Germline V CDR1 and CDR2: SQVTM, ANQGSEA. V dropped 1 base and J dropped 9 bases, with 16 bases sitting between them. This CDR3 is built from 13 residues.

The chain employs TRBV7-9 and TRBJ2-5; 10 bases align to TRBD2. Trimming removed 8 bases from V and 3 bases from J; junction bases left unmatched: 3. Per the germline V gene, CDR1 is SEHNR and CDR2 is FQNEAQ (reference sequence). The CDR3 is 13 residues long. The DNA for the CDR3 is TGTGCCAGCGGACTAGCGGCGGAAGAGACCCAGTACTTC. As protein: CASGLAAEETQYF.

The V and J genes are TRBV10-3 and TRBJ2-7; D uncertain. CDR3 length: 13 residues. V gave up 8 bases and J gave up 2 bases, with 13 bases separating them. Germline-derived CDR1 and CDR2 are ENHRY and SYGVKD. In DNA form, the CDR3 reads TGTGCCATCGGCCCGGGTCAAACCTACGAGCAGTACTTC. Translation: CAIGPGQTYEQYF.

V and J are TRBV7-3 and TRBJ1-2; TRBD1 might be the D (6 bases). This CDR3 spans 14 amino acids. V was pared by 3 bases and J by 7 bases, with 15 bases between. CDR1 and CDR2 (germline): SGHTA, FQGTGA. CDR3 in amino acids: CASSFSSGALGYTF. The CDR3 region has the DNA TGTGCCAGCAGCTTCAGCTCGGGGGCGCTTGGCTACACCTTC.

Regarding this clonotype: Likely a read error: the CDR3 ends without its conserved phenylalanine or tryptophan. This chain uses TRBV10-2 with TRBJ1-2; tentative D call: TRBD1 (6 bases). The CDR3 has 16 amino acids. V lost 4 bases to trimming and J lost 4 bases, with 19 bases between them. The germline CDR1 and CDR2 sequences are WSHSY and SAAADI. The CDR3 DNA reads TGCGCCAGCAGTGGTGAAAGGGGGGGAGACACCTATGGCTACACCTCC. Protein: CASSGERGGDTYGYTS.

The chain is built from TRBV2 and TRBJ2-7; 7 positions agree with TRBD1. The CDR3 extends over 14 amino acids. J lost 4 bases, V lost 5 bases, and 8 bases had no gene match. Germline V CDR1 and CDR2: SNHLY, FYNNEI. The CDR3, as DNA: TGTGCCAGCAGTACCGAGACAGGGTTATACGAGCAGTACTTC. Translation gives CASSTETGLYEQYF.

This clonotype was picked up a small number of times. The genes are TRBV12-3 or TRBV12-4 and TRBJ2-2; D is unclear. Trimming shortened V by 4 bases and J by 4 bases, and 4 bases separated the two germline ends. The CDR3 has 12 amino acids. The CDR3 coding sequence is TGTGCCAGCAGTTCTTCCACCGGGGAGCTGTTTTTT. Amino acid sequence: CASSSSTGELFF.

Note on this clonotype: This CDR3 fails to terminate in the conserved phenylalanine or tryptophan, so it likely reflects a read error. Because the CDR3's place on the DNA is in doubt, the DNA is left out and the CDR3 is given as listed by TCRdb. The chain joins TRBV11-2 to TRBJ2-6; the table gives TRBD1 as D, unverified against the DNA. Germline values: CDR1 SGHAT, CDR2 FQNNGV. The CDR3 is 10 residues long, ends included. This CDR3 reads CASRGGVLGS.

Only one count was recorded for this clonotype. V usage is TRBV5-1 and J usage is TRBJ1-5; the D gene is possibly TRBD1 (6 bases). V lost 3 bases and J 5 bases, leaving 12 bases between the germline ends. The CDR3 sequence is 14 residues long. Germline loops: CDR1 SGHRS, CDR2 YFSETQ. Written as DNA, the CDR3 is TGCGCCAGCAGCTGGGGGGGCCCTTATCAGCCCCAGCATTTT. Its translation is CASSWGGPYQPQHF.

The J gene is TRBJ1-1, the V gene TRBV29-1; D not certain. Germline V gene data show CDR1 as SQVTM and CDR2 as ANQGSEA. The CDR3 spans 14 residues. V gave up 5 bases and J gave up 0 bases, with 13 bases separating them. This chain's CDR3 is CSVTPSSMNTEAFF. The CDR3 nucleotides read TGCAGCGTTACCCCGTCATCCATGAACACTGAAGCTTTCTTT.

The chain carries TRBV15 and TRBJ2-5; D might be TRBD1 or TRBD2, each matching 6 bases. Germline CDR1 LNHNV, CDR2 YYDKDF (reference sequence). The ends were cut back, 3 bases at V and 1 base at J, with 18 bases in the middle. This CDR3 region has 17 residues. For the CDR3, the DNA is TGTGCCACCAGCAGCTTGCCCAGGGGAGGTCTCCAAGAGACCCAGTACTTC. Residues: CATSSLPRGGLQETQYF.

This clonotype has at least ten counts. The J gene is TRBJ1-1, the V gene TRBV5-5; D possibly corresponds to TRBD1 (6 bases). Germline V gives CDR1 SGHKS, CDR2 YYEKEE (reference sequence). Trimming left V 3 bases short and J 0 bases short, with 15 bases between. There are 16 residues in the CDR3. CDR3 DNA sequence: TGTGCCAGCAGCTGGGGGGGCTCGGAAGTGAACACTGAAGCTTTCTTT. Its protein product is CASSWGGSEVNTEAFF.

This clonotype was seen at least ten times. In DNA, the CDR3 is TGTGCCAGCAGCTTGAAACTAGCGGCGAACACCGGGGAGCTGTTTTTT. As protein: CASSLKLAANTGELFF. V is TRBV7-8 and J is TRBJ2-2; TRBD2 aligns across 8 bases. This CDR3 has 16 residues. V shed 3 bases and J 0 bases; nucleotides not matched to a gene: 3. From germline, CDR1 is SGHVS and CDR2 FQNEAQ.

This clonotype was seen only a few times. Here the CDR3 reads CASSQGATSGEQYF. DNA for the CDR3: TGTGCCAGCAGCCAAGGGGCAACTAGCGGCGAGCAGTACTTC. J is TRBJ2-7 and V is TRBV3-1, with 8 bases identical to TRBD2. CDR3 size: 14 residues. In germline, CDR1 is LGHDT, CDR2 YNNKEL (reference sequence). V shed 1 base and J 6 bases; nucleotides not matched to a gene: 5.

V gene TRBV12-3 or TRBV12-4 combines with J gene TRBJ2-5, with D uncertain. This CDR3 is 14 amino acids long. Trimming removed 7 bases from V and 5 bases from J, with 17 bases in between. In DNA, the CDR3 is TGTGCCAGCACCTCCATTGCGAAGAGGGAGACCCAGTACTTC. It codes for CASTSIAKRETQYF.

V gene TRBV29-1 combines with J gene TRBJ2-7, with D possibly TRBD2 on 7 matching bases. V was clipped by 6 bases and J by 2 bases, with 14 bases between them. CDR1 and CDR2 from the germline V gene are SQVTM and ANQGSEA. The CDR3 runs 13 residues. CDR3: CSVGRAGAYEQYF. The CDR3 nucleotides are TGCAGCGTGGGGAGGGCAGGGGCCTACGAGCAGTACTTC.

The chain joins TRBV15 to TRBJ1-2; D is possibly TRBD1 (5 bases). Germline V gene lookup returns CDR1 LNHNV and CDR2 YYDKDF (reference sequence). The CDR3 has 16 amino acids. V lost 0 bases and J 0 bases, leaving 11 bases between the germline ends. CDR3 sequence (DNA): TGTGCCACCAGCAGAGATCGGGGACGGACTAACTATGGCTACACCTTC. Its protein product is CATSRDRGRTNYGYTF. The complete variable domain, with remaining parts taken from reference TRBV15 and TRBJ1-2, reads DAMVIQNPRYQVTQFGKPVTLSCSQTLNHNVMYWYQQKSSQAPKLLFHYYDKDFNNEADTPDNFQSRRPNTSFCFLDIRSPGLGDTAMYLCATSRDRGRTNYGYTFGSGTRLTVV.